The rows below give T cell receptor beta chains drawn from one sample of a study of T cells in tuberculosis. Sequencing used immunoSEQ multiplex PCR; TCRdb keeps in-frame clones, though not all of them. In the table there are around 35,000 clones, approximately 90% of which are singletons. The sequences come from PBMCs, collected at tuberculosis diagnosis. These receptors originate from an adult with tuberculosis. Each CDR3 is given with its conserved first and last residue. D genes are given only for firm matches. Clone sizes are given selectively: once, few, many, or a class where the clone is expanded.

v_call	j_call	d_call	clone_size	cdr3_aa	cdr3_nt
TRBV4-2	TRBJ2-7	TRBD1	-	CASSQGDRGGRGQYF	TGTGCCAGCAGCCAAGGGGACAGGGGGGGCCGTGGGCAGTACTTC
TRBV6-6	TRBJ1-2	TRBD1	-	CASSYQQGGYGYTF	TGTGCCAGCAGTTACCAACAGGGGGGCTATGGCTACACCTTC
TRBV27	TRBJ2-3	TRBD2	-	CASTIAGAYTDTQYF	TGTGCCAGCACCATAGCGGGGGCCTACACAGATACGCAGTATTTT
TRBV30	TRBJ1-2	TRBD1	-	CAWSAQGARYYGYTF	TGTGCCTGGAGTGCCCAGGGGGCGCGATACTATGGCTACACCTTC
TRBV27	TRBJ2-7	TRBD1	-	CASSLRPGTGRGYEQYF	TGTGCCAGCAGTTTAAGACCCGGGACAGGGAGAGGATACGAGCAGTACTTC
TRBV2	TRBJ1-4	-	-	CASSESTAFNEKLFF	TGTGCCAGCAGTGAATCAACAGCTTTTAATGAAAAACTGTTTTTT
TRBV5-1	TRBJ2-3	-	-	CASSQQGDTQYF	TGCGCCAGCAGCCAACAGGGAGATACGCAGTATTTT
TRBV9	TRBJ2-7	TRBD1	-	CASSTAGTAYEQYF	TGTGCCAGCAGCACCGCAGGGACAGCCTACGAGCAGTACTTC
TRBV6-1	TRBJ2-2	-	-	CASEEGRDTGELFF	TGTGCCAGCGAAGAAGGGCGGGACACCGGGGAGCTGTTTTTT
TRBV7-7	TRBJ2-7	-	-	CASSQAPGRNEQYF	TGTGCCAGCAGTCAGGCCCCCGGCAGAAACGAGCAGTACTTC
TRBV2	TRBJ2-3	TRBD2	-	CASSAAGLAGGSSETDTQYF	TGTGCCAGCAGTGCGGCGGGACTAGCGGGGGGGTCGAGTGAGACAGATACGCAGTATTTT
TRBV6-5	TRBJ1-1	-	-	CASTDTGFTEAFF	TGTGCCAGCACAGATACAGGGTTCACTGAAGCTTTCTTT
TRBV27	TRBJ2-3	-	-	CASSFWGPDTDTQYF	TGTGCCAGCAGTTTTTGGGGGCCCGACACAGATACGCAGTATTTT
TRBV2	TRBJ2-7	TRBD2	-	CASSSPGLAEYYEQYF	TGTGCCAGCAGTTCCCCGGGACTAGCGGAATATTACGAGCAGTACTTC
TRBV6-4	TRBJ2-1	-	-	CASSTGDSYNEQFF	TGTGCCAGCAGTACGGGGGACTCCTACAATGAGCAGTTCTTC
TRBV15	TRBJ1-5	TRBD1	-	CAISTGPNQPQHF	TGTGCCATATCGACAGGGCCCAATCAGCCCCAGCATTTT
TRBV5-6	TRBJ2-5	-	-	CASSLRPGAVETQYF	TGTGCCAGCAGCTTACGGCCAGGGGCGGTAGAGACCCAGTACTTC
TRBV6-5	TRBJ1-5	TRBD1	few	CASSYGGGSQPQHF	TGTGCCAGCAGCTACGGAGGGGGCAGTCAGCCCCAGCATTTT
TRBV19	TRBJ1-2	-	-	CATREPGSGDGYTF	TGTGCCACGAGGGAGCCGGGCTCTGGAGATGGCTACACCTTC
TRBV11-2	TRBJ2-5	TRBD1	-	CASSLVTGGLETQYF	TGTGCCAGCAGCTTAGTGACAGGGGGCTTGGAGACCCAGTACTTC
TRBV5-1	TRBJ1-1	-	-	CASKVSVRAKLNTEAFF	TGCGCCAGCAAGGTTTCAGTCAGGGCTAAACTGAACACTGAAGCTTTCTTT
TRBV7-6	TRBJ2-3	TRBD1	once	CASSSGTGLEDTQYF	TGTGCCAGCAGCTCCGGGACAGGGTTGGAAGATACGCAGTATTTT
TRBV6-1	TRBJ2-1	-	-	CASSLSYNEQFF	TGTGCCAGCAGCCTATCCTACAATGAGCAGTTCTTC
TRBV5-1	TRBJ2-3	TRBD2	-	CASSYEAGEGTDTQYF	TGCGCCAGCAGTTATGAAGCGGGGGAGGGCACAGATACGCAGTATTTT
TRBV9	TRBJ1-5	TRBD1	-	CASSLGQTPQPQHF	TGTGCCAGCAGCCTGGGACAGACACCTCAGCCCCAGCATTTT
TRBV5-8	TRBJ1-5	-	-	CASSPRDYRPQHF	TGTGCCAGCAGCCCCCGGGACTACCGGCCCCAGCATTTT
TRBV7-8	TRBJ1-1	-	-	CASSSPGRDSTEAFF	TGTGCCAGCAGCTCGCCGGGGCGGGATAGCACTGAAGCTTTCTTT
TRBV7-8	TRBJ1-5	-	-	CASSLGRVSNQPQHF	TGTGCCAGCAGCTTAGGCAGGGTAAGCAATCAGCCCCAGCATTTT
TRBV10-2	TRBJ1-1	-	-	CASSESQVNEAFF	TGCGCCAGCAGTGAGTCCCAGGTTAATGAAGCTTTCTTT
TRBV5-1	TRBJ1-1	-	-	CASSLEPQGIGNTEAFF	TGCGCCAGCAGCTTGGAGCCTCAGGGGATCGGGAACACTGAAGCTTTCTTT
TRBV6-1	TRBJ2-3	TRBD2	-	CASSEFSGGPDTQYF	TGTGCCAGCAGTGAATTTAGCGGGGGGCCAGATACGCAGTATTTT
TRBV28	TRBJ2-2	TRBD2	-	CASSTTGTSGGARTFF	TGTGCCAGCAGCACAACAGGGACTAGCGGGGGGGCAAGAACGTTTTTT
TRBV10-2	TRBJ1-1	TRBD1	-	CASTPQGATEAFF	TGCGCCAGCACCCCACAGGGGGCCACTGAAGCTTTCTTT
TRBV5-1	TRBJ1-2	TRBD1	-	CASSPGQGAYGYTF	TGCGCCAGCAGCCCGGGTCAGGGGGCCTATGGCTACACCTTC
TRBV20-1	TRBJ2-7	-	-	CSARDELEQYF	TGCAGTGCTAGAGATGAACTCGAGCAGTACTTC
TRBV9	TRBJ1-1	-	-	CASSATHRPMNTEAFF	TGTGCCAGCAGCGCAACACACAGGCCAATGAACACTGAAGCTTTCTTT
TRBV5-4	TRBJ2-3	TRBD2	-	CASSLMVGGASTDTQYF	TGTGCCAGCAGCTTGATGGTCGGGGGGGCTAGCACAGATACGCAGTATTTT
TRBV19	TRBJ1-5	TRBD1	-	CASSTRQGTSNQPQHF	TGTGCCAGTAGTACACGACAGGGGACGAGCAATCAGCCCCAGCATTTT
TRBV7-3	TRBJ2-1	-	-	CASSLNRDYNEQFF	TGTGCCAGCAGCTTAAACCGGGACTACAATGAGCAGTTCTTC
TRBV5-5	TRBJ1-2	-	-	CASSFYTNYGYTF	TGTGCCAGCAGCTTTTACACTAACTATGGCTACACCTTC
TRBV5-5	TRBJ1-4	TRBD1	-	CASSTGTAQGEKLFF	TGTGCCAGCAGCACCGGGACAGCCCAGGGAGAAAAACTGTTTTTT
TRBV4-1	TRBJ1-3	-	few	CASSQDGGTGNTIYF	TGCGCCAGCAGCCAAGATGGGGGCACTGGAAACACCATATATTTT
TRBV4-2	TRBJ1-2	-	-	CASSQERQGSQSTF	TGTGCCAGCAGCCAAGAACGGCAGGGGTCACAGTCCACCTTC
TRBV30	TRBJ1-2	-	-	CAWSPPGHPHYGYTF	TGTGCCTGGAGTCCCCCGGGACACCCTCACTATGGCTACACCTTC
TRBV10-3	TRBJ2-7	TRBD1	-	CAISERGQGYEQYF	TGTGCCATCAGTGAGAGGGGACAGGGCTACGAGCAGTACTTC
TRBV29-1	TRBJ2-5	TRBD2	-	CSVEVTSGDRETQYF	TGCAGCGTTGAAGTAACTAGCGGGGATAGGGAGACCCAGTACTTC
TRBV7-6	TRBJ2-6	TRBD1	-	CASSSWDRGRDGANVLTF	TGTGCCAGCAGCTCCTGGGACAGGGGGAGAGATGGGGCCAACGTCCTGACTTTC
TRBV6-1	TRBJ1-6	TRBD1	-	CAIQRGQGGLSPLHF	TGTGCCATACAACGGGGACAGGGGGGGCTTTCACCCCTCCACTTT
TRBV6-5	TRBJ1-5	-	-	CASSYTDSPYQPQHF	TGTGCCAGCAGTTACACGGACAGTCCCTATCAGCCCCAGCATTTT
TRBV29-1	TRBJ2-3	-	-	CSVDEDSLEASTDTQYF	TGCAGCGTTGACGAGGACTCCCTGGAGGCAAGCACAGATACGCAGTATTTT
TRBV5-1	TRBJ2-1	TRBD1	-	CASSPDRQGVDEQFF	TGCGCCAGCAGCCCGGACAGGCAGGGGGTAGATGAGCAGTTCTTC
TRBV10-1	TRBJ2-5	TRBD2	-	CASSESGGVAQETQYF	TGCGCCAGCAGTGAGTCGGGGGGGGTAGCGCAAGAGACCCAGTACTTC
TRBV19	TRBJ2-7	-	-	CASSIGQGGVYEQYF	TGTGCCAGTAGTATAGGACAGGGAGGAGTCTACGAGCAGTACTTC
TRBV6-4	TRBJ2-2	-	-	CASSVQSEGGELFF	TGTGCCAGCAGTGTCCAGTCAGAGGGCGGGGAGCTGTTTTTT
TRBV28	TRBJ2-2	TRBD2	-	CASTPGLSTGELFF	TGTGCCAGCACCCCGGGACTAAGCACCGGGGAGCTGTTTTTT
TRBV5-5	TRBJ1-3	TRBD1	-	CASSPSPGQGLAGNTIYF	TGTGCCAGCAGCCCCTCTCCGGGACAGGGTTTGGCGGGAAACACCATATATTTT
TRBV7-2	TRBJ2-3	TRBD2	few	CASSLSGTTIWDTQYF	TGTGCCAGCAGCTTGAGCGGGACTACCATTTGGGATACGCAGTATTTT